The source of this TCR beta chain is a study of blood T cell repertoires in COVID-19. The wider study: Acute and convalescent COVID-19 samples came from the United States, Italy and Spain.

In the original workflow: By means of reference gene primer amplification, nucleated cell counts were estimated. Sequencing used immunoSEQ multiplex PCR; TCRdb keeps in-frame clones, though not all of them. The D gene and trimming were derived from the DNA, and the V and J assignments and clone size from that table. The data contain approximately 55,000 clones, about four fifths of them singletons. Trimming took off 3 bases at V and 2 bases at J, with 9 bases between the two ends. The length of the CDR3 is 14 residues. CDR1 and CDR2 from the germline V gene are SGHNT and YENEEA. This sequence was found in a man under 40 with COVID-19, enrolled during active disease. Sample: peripheral blood. This chain uses TRBV11-3 with TRBJ2-3; tentatively, D is TRBD2 (5 bases). This CDR3 is CASSFLATTDTQYF. The CDR3 DNA sequence: TGTGCCAGCAGCTTCTTAGCGACCACAGATACGCAGTATTTT.